This T cell receptor (beta chain) was documented in a study of blood T cell repertoires in COVID-19. Seattle-derived patients entered the study during active infection and were followed longitudinally. Under the authors' procedure: It was from reference gene primer amplification that nucleated cell counts were estimated. Here immunoSEQ multiplex PCR was the method, and the copy in TCRdb shows in-frame clones only, minus some. That table gives V, J and clone size, and the DNA gave D and trimming. The sample carries 150,000 to 200,000 clones, around nine tenths recorded once. CDR3 length: 16 amino acids. The germline gives CDR1 SGHRS, CDR2 YFSETQ. The V end was cut by 0 bases, the J end by 0 bases, with 13 bases between.

The TCR comes from a woman aged 70-85 years with COVID-19, enrolled during active disease. The chain combines TRBV5-1 with TRBJ2-7, with D unresolved. Sequencing used peripheral blood. This chain's CDR3 is CASSLAYQVSSYEQYF. CDR3 coding DNA: TGCGCCAGCAGCTTGGCCTACCAGGTTTCCTCCTACGAGCAGTACTTC.